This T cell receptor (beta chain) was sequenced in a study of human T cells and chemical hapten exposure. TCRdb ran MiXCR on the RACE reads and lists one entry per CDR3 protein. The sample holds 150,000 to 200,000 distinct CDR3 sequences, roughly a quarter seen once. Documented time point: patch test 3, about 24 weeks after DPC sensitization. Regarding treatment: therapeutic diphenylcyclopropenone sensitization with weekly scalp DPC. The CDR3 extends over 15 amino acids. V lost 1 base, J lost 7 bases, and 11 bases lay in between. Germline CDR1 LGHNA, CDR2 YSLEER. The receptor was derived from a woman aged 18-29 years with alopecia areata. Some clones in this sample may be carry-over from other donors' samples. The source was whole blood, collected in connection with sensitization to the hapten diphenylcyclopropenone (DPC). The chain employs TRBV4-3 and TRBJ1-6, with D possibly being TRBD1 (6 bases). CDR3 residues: CASSQVGRGNSPLHF. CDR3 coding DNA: TGCGCCAGCAGCCAAGTTGGCAGGGGAAATTCACCCCTCCACTTT.